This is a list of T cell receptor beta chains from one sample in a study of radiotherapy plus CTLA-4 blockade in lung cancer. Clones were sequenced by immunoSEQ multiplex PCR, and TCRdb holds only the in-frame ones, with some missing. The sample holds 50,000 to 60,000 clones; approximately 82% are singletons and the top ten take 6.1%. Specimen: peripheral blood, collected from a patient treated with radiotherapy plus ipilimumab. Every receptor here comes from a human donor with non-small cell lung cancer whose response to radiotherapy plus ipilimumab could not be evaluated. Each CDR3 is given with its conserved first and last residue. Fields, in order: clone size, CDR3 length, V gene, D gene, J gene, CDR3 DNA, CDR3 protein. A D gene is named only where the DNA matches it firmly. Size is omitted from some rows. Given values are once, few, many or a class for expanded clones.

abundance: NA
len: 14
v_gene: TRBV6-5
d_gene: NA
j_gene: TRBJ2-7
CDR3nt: TGTGCCAGCAGTTACTCGCATCAGGGGATCGAGCAGTACTTC
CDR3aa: CASSYSHQGIEQYF

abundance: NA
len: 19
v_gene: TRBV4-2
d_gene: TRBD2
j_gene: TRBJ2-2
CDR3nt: TGTGCCAGCAGCCAAGAGCCGGAGAGGACTAGCGGGTTCTCCGGGGAGCTGTTTTTT
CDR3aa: CASSQEPERTSGFSGELFF

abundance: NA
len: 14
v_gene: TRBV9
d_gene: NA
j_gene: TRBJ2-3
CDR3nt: TGTGCCAGCAGCCCAGGAGGCAGCACAGATACGCAGTATTTT
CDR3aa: CASSPGGSTDTQYF

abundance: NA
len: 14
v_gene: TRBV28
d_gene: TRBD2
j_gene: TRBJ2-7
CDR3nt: TGTGCCAGCGAGAGCGGGAGGGCCGCCTACGAGCAGTACTTC
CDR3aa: CASESGRAAYEQYF

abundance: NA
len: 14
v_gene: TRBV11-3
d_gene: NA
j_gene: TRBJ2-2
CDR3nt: TGTGCCAGCAGCTTAGGCGGGTCACGGGGGGAGCTGTTTTTT
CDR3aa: CASSLGGSRGELFF

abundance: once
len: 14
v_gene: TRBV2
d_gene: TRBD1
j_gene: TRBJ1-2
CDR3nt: TGTGCCAGCAAGAACGCAAGGGGGCAGGATCGCTACACCTTC
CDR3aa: CASKNARGQDRYTF

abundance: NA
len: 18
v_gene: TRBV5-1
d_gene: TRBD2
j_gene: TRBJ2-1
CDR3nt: TGCGCCAGCAGCTTGGCCGGGACTAGCGAGAGCTCCTACAATGAGCAGTTCTTC
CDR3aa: CASSLAGTSESSYNEQFF

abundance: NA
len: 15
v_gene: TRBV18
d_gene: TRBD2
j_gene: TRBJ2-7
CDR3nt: TGTGCCAGCTCACCAGGAGGGGGAATAGCGGGAGAGCAGTACTTC
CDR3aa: CASSPGGGIAGEQYF

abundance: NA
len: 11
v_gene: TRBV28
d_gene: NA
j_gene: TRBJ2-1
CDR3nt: TGTGCCAGCAGTTTTAACAATGAGCAGTTCTTC
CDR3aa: CASSFNNEQFF

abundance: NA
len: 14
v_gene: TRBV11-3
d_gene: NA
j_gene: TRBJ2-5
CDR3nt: TGTGCCAGCAGCCAAGGAGGGGACCAAGAGACCCAGTACTTC
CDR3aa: CASSQGGDQETQYF

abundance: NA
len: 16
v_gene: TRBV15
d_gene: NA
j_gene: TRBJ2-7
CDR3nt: TGTGCCACCAGCCAAGGACAGCTTTTGAGCTCCTACGAGCAGTACTTC
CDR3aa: CATSQGQLLSSYEQYF

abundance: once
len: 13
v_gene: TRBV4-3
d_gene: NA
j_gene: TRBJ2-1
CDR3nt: TGCGCCAGCAGCCAAAGGGGGGGGCGGTACCAGTTCTTC
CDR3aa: CASSQRGGRYQFF

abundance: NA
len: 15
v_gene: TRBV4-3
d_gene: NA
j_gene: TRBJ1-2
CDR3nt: TGCGCCAGCAGCCAGAGACCGGGACATCGTGGCGGCTACACCTTC
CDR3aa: CASSQRPGHRGGYTF

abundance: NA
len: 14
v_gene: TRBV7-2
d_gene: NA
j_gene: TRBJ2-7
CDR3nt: TGTGCCAGCAGTCGGACAGTGAGCTCCTACGAGCAGTACTTC
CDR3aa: CASSRTVSSYEQYF

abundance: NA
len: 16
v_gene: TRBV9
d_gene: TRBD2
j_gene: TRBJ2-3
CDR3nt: TGTGCCAGCAACCAGGGTAGGACTAGCTTGGCAGATACGCAGTATTTT
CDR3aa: CASNQGRTSLADTQYF

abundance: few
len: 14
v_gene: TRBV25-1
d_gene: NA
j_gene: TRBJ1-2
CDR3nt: TGTGCCAGCAGTGCCCACGGGACAACCTATGGCTACACCTTC
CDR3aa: CASSAHGTTYGYTF

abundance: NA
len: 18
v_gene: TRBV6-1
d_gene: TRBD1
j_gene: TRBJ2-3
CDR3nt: TGTGCCAGCAGTGTGCGACAGGGACCAATCGTTAGCACAGATACGCAGTATTTT
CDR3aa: CASSVRQGPIVSTDTQYF

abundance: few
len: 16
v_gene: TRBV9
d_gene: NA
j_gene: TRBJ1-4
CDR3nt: TGTGCCAGCAGCGCTCTAGACGGAGCAACTAATGAAAAACTGTTTTTT
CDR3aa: CASSALDGATNEKLFF

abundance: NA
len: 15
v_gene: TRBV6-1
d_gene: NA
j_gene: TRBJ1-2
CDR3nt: TGTGCCAGCAGTGATAAGACGGGGATTAACTATGGCTACACCTTC
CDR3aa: CASSDKTGINYGYTF

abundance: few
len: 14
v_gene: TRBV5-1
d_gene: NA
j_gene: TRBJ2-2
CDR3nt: TGCGCCAGCAGCTCTCAGGTTTACTCCGGGGAGCTGTTTTTT
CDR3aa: CASSSQVYSGELFF

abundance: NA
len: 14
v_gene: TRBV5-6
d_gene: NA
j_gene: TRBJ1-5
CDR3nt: TGTGCCAGCAGCTGGGGACAAAGTAATCAGCCCCAGCATTTT
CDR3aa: CASSWGQSNQPQHF

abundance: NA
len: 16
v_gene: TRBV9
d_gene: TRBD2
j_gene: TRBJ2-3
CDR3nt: TGTGCCAGCAGCCCAAGCGGGGGGGCCGTCTCAGATACGCAGTATTTT
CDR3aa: CASSPSGGAVSDTQYF

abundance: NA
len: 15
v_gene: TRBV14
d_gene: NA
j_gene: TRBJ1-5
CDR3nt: TGTGCCAGCAGCCAAGGAGGGTTTGGCAATCAGCCCCAGCATTTT
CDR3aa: CASSQGGFGNQPQHF

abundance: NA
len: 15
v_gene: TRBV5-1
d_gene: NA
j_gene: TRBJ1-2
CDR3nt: TGCGCCAGCAGCTTTACAGGCGGGGGGATTGATGGCTACACCTTC
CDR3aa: CASSFTGGGIDGYTF

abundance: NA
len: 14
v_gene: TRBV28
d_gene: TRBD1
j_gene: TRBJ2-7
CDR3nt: TGTGCCAGCAGCTGGGACAGAGAAAACTACGAGCAGTACTTC
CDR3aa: CASSWDRENYEQYF

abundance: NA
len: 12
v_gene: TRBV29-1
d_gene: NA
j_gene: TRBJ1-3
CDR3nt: TGCAGCGTTGTGGGGCAGGGCGGCACCATATATTTT
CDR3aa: CSVVGQGGTIYF

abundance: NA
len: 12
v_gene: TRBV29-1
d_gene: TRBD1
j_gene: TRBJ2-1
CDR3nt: TGCAGCGGTGGGACAGACTACAATGAGCAGTTCTTC
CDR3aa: CSGGTDYNEQFF

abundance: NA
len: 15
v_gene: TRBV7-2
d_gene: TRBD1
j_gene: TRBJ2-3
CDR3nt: TGTGCCAGCAGCTTAATGGGACAGCGCACAGATACGCAGTATTTT
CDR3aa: CASSLMGQRTDTQYF

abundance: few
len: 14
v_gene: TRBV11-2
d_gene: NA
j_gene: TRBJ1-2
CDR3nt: TGTGCCAGCAGCTTAGAGGGTTCGGGGGGGGACTACACCTTC
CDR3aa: CASSLEGSGGDYTF

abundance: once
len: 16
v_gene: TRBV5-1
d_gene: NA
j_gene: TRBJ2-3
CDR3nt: TGCGCCAGCAGCTTGGGGCGGGGAGCTAGCACAGATACGCAGTATTTT
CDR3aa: CASSLGRGASTDTQYF

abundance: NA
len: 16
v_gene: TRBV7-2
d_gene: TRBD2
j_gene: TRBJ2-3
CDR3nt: TGTGCCAGCAGCCTTCTAGCGGGGGGAGGGACAGATACGCAGTATTTT
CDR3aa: CASSLLAGGGTDTQYF

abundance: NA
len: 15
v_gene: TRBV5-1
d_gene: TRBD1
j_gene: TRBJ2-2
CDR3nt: TGCGCCAGCAGCCCGGACAGGGGTAACACCGGGGAGCTGTTTTTT
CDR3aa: CASSPDRGNTGELFF

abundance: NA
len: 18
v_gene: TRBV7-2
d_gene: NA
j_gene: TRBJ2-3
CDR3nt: TGTGCCAGCAGCTTAGATACTAATCGTGGCGGGGGCACAGATACGCAGTATTTT
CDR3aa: CASSLDTNRGGGTDTQYF

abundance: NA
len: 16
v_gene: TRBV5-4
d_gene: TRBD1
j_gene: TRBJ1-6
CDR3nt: TGTGCCAGCAGCCCCGGACAGGGTTCATATAATTCACCCCTCCACTTT
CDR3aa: CASSPGQGSYNSPLHF

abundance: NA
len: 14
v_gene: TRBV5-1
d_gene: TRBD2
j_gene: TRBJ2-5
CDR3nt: TGCGCCAGCAGCCCCGGGGGGGTCGTAGAGACCCAGTACTTC
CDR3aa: CASSPGGVVETQYF

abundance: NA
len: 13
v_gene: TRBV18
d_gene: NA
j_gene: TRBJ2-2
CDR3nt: TGTGCCAGCTCACCCCCTAACACCGGGGAGCTGTTTTTT
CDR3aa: CASSPPNTGELFF

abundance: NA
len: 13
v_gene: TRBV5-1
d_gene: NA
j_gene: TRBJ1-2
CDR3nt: TGCGCCAGCAGATTGGAATCAGTCTATGGCTACACCTTC
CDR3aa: CASRLESVYGYTF

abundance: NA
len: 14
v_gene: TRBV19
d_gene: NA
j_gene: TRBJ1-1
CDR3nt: TGTGCCAGTAGTATACGACAGGTGAACACTGAAGCTTTCTTT
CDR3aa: CASSIRQVNTEAFF

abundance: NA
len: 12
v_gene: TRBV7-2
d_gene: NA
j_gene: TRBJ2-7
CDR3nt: TGTGCCAGCAGCGAGCTTACCGCCGAGCAGTACTTC
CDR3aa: CASSELTAEQYF

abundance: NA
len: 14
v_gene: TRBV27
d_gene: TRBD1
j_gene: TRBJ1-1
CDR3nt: TGTGCCAGCAGTAGGACAGGACTATACACTGAAGCTTTCTTT
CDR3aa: CASSRTGLYTEAFF

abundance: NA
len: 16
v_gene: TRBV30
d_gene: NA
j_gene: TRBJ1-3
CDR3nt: TGTGCCTGGAGTGTCTATGGCCGGAGCGGTGGAAACACCATATATTTT
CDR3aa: CAWSVYGRSGGNTIYF

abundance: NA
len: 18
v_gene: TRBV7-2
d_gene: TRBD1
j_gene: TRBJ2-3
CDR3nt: TGTGCCAGCAGTTCCCTTAGCTTCCGGGACAGTCGCACAGATACGCAGTATTTT
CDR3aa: CASSSLSFRDSRTDTQYF

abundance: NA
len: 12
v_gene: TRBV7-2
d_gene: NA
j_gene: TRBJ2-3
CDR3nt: TGTGCCAGCAGCCCGACTGGAGATACGCAGTATTTT
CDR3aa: CASSPTGDTQYF

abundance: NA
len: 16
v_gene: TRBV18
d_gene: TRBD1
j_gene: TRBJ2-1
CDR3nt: TGTGCCAGCTCGGGATGGACAGGGGGGTCCTACAATGAGCAGTTCTTC
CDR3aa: CASSGWTGGSYNEQFF

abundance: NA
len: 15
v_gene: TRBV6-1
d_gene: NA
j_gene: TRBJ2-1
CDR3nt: TGTGCCAGCAGGGAAAGCGGACCTCTAAGCAATGAGCAGTTCTTC
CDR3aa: CASRESGPLSNEQFF

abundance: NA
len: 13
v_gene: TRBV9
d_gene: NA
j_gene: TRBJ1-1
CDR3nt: TGTGCCAGCAGCCCCCGCAGGGACACTGAAGCTTTCTTT
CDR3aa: CASSPRRDTEAFF

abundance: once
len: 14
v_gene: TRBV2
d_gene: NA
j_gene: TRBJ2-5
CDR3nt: TGTGCCAGCAGTGGGAGGGGGCTTAAAGAGACCCAGTACTTC
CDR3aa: CASSGRGLKETQYF

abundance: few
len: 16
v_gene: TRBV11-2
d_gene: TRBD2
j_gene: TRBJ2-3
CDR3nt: TGTGCCAGCAGCTCTAGACTAGCGGGGGGCGGGGATACGCAGTATTTT
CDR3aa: CASSSRLAGGGDTQYF

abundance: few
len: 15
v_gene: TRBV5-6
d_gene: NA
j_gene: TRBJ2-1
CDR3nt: TGTGCCAGCACCCCTCCGGGGGTACTTGGGGATGAGCAGTTCTTC
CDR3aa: CASTPPGVLGDEQFF

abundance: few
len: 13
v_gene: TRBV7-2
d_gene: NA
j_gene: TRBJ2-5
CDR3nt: TGTGCCAGCGGTGCGGGGGCGGGGGAGACCCAGTACTTC
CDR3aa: CASGAGAGETQYF

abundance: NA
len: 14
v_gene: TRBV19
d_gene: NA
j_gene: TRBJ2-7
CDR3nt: TGTGCCAGTAGTATAGGGTCTAGCGCCTACGAGCAGTACTTC
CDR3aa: CASSIGSSAYEQYF

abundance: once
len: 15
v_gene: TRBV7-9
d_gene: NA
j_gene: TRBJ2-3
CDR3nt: TGTGCCAGCAGAATGGCGGGGGCTAGCACAGATACGCAGTATTTT
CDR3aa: CASRMAGASTDTQYF

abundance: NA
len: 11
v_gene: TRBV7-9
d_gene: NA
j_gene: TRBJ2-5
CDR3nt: TGTGCCAGCAGCCAGTATGAGACCCAGTACTTC
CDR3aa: CASSQYETQYF

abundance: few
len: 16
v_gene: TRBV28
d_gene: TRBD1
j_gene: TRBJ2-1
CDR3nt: TGTGCCAGCAGATCCTCCGGGACAGGGGGCCGCAATGAGCAGTTCTTC
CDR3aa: CASRSSGTGGRNEQFF

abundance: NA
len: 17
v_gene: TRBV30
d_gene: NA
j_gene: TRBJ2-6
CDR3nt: TGTGCCTGGAGTGTGCTGGGGCACAACCCCGGGGCCAACGTCCTGACTTTC
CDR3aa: CAWSVLGHNPGANVLTF